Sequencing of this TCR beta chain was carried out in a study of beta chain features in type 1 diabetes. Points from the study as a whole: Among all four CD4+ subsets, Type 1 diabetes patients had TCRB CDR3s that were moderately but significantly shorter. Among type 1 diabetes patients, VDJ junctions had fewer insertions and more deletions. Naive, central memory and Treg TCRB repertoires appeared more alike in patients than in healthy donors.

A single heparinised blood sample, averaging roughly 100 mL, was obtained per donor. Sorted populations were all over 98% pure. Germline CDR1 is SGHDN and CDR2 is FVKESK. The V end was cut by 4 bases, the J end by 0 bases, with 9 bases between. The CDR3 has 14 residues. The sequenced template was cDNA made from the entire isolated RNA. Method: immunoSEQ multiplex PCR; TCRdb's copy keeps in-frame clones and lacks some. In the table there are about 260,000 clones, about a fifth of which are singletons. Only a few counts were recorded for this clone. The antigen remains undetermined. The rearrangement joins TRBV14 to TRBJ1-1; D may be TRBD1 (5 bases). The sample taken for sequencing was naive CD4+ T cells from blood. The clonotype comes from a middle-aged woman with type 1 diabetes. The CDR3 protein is CASSPAGVNTEAFF. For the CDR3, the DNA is TGTGCCAGCAGCCCTGCGGGGGTGAACACTGAAGCTTTCTTT.